Shown below are 27 T cell receptor beta chains from a single sample sequenced in a study of long-term antiretroviral therapy in people with HIV. Run at survey level, the immunoSEQ assay was version v3.0. Data came from immunoSEQ multiplex PCR; TCRdb stores just in-frame clones and leaves some out. The repertoire holds 25,000 to 30,000 clones, with about 81% as singletons. The sequenced sample was unsorted PBMCs, obtained 2.9 years after starting antiretroviral therapy. Receptors originate from a man over 45 with HIV.

The chain has TRBV4-3 and TRBJ1-6, with D possibly TRBD1 on 5 matching bases. CDR3 length equals 17 residues. V lost 2 bases and J 9 bases, leaving 20 bases between the germline ends. The germline gives CDR1 LGHNA, CDR2 YSLEER. The CDR3, as DNA: TGCGCCAGCAGCCAATCTAGGGGAACTCTTTTCGGTTCACCCCTCCACTTT. Its protein is CASSQSRGTLFGSPLHF.

This clone was seen a few times. The rearrangement links TRBV19 to TRBJ1-2; D gene ambiguous. V dropped 1 base and J dropped 4 bases, with 1 base sitting between them. The CDR3 is 11 residues long. CDR1 and CDR2 from the germline V gene are LNHDA and SQIVND (reference sequence). CDR3 protein: CASSIAYGYTF. The DNA of the CDR3 is TGTGCCAGTAGTATAGCCTATGGCTACACCTTC.

This chain joins TRBV9 and TRBJ1-3; D remains unclear. V lost 4 bases to trimming and J lost 0 bases, with 11 bases between them. The length of the CDR3 is 15 residues. Germline V gene lookup returns CDR1 SGDLS and CDR2 YYNGEE. The DNA for the CDR3 is TGTGCCAGCAGCCCCCTCGGCATCTCTGGAAACACCATATATTTT. It is translated as CASSPLGISGNTIYF.

The chain recombines TRBV4-1 with TRBJ2-7; tentatively, D is TRBD2 (7 bases). Trimming pared 6 bases from V and 3 bases from J, leaving 24 bases between. The CDR3 contains 17 residues. Germline-derived CDR1 and CDR2 are MGHRA and YSYEKL. CDR3 region: CASRWTAAGTTNYEQYF. As DNA, the CDR3 is TGCGCCAGCAGATGGACAGCCGCCGGGACTACTAACTACGAGCAGTACTTC.

The rearrangement joins TRBV18 to TRBJ2-5, with D possibly matching TRBD2 (5 bases). Trimming took off 2 bases at V and 8 bases at J, with 15 bases between the two ends. Germline CDR1 and CDR2: KGHSH and LQKENI. There are 14 residues in the CDR3. The CDR3 region is CASSPTARAGTQYF. In nucleotides, the CDR3 is TGTGCCAGCTCACCAACGGCCCGTGCGGGCACCCAGTACTTC.

This chain uses TRBV7-8 with TRBJ1-5; 9 bases match TRBD1. Germline trimming cut 1 base from V and 11 bases from J; bases unmatched to any gene: 3. Germline lookup yields CDR1 SGHVS and CDR2 FQNEAQ. CDR3 length: 13 residues. CDR3 in amino acids: CASSLVTGGTQHF. The CDR3 DNA is TGTGCCAGCAGCTTAGTTACAGGGGGCACCCAGCATTTT. Drawing the rest from reference TRBV7-8 and TRBJ1-5, the complete variable domain is GAGVSQSPRYKVAKRGQDVALRCDPISGHVSLFWYQQALGQGPEFLTYFQNEAQLDKSGLPSDRFFAERPEGSVSTLKIQRTQQEDSAVYLCASSLVTGGTQHFGDGTRLSIL.

This clone was found a few times. This chain uses TRBV2 with TRBJ1-4, with D unresolved. The CDR3 runs to 13 residues. Between the trimmed V and J ends, which lost 6 bases and 3 bases, there was a span of 8 bases. Germline-derived CDR1 and CDR2 are SNHLY and FYNNEI. CDR3 coding DNA: TGTGCCAGCAGGGGGTTGCCTAATGAAAAACTGTTTTTT. Protein: CASRGLPNEKLFF.

The chain is built from TRBV5-1 and TRBJ2-3; 7 bases map to TRBD1. The J segment lost 4 bases and the V segment lost 3 bases, leaving 11 bases of the junction unmatched. The CDR3 length is 16 residues. CDR1 SGHRS and CDR2 YFSETQ come from the germline V gene. The CDR3 sequence is CASSSLTTGSPDTQYF. DNA for the CDR3: TGCGCCAGCAGCTCCCTTACGACAGGGAGCCCAGATACGCAGTATTTT.

The chain links TRBV5-1 to TRBJ1-1; 9 bases agree with TRBD1. CDR1 and CDR2 from the germline V gene are SGHRS and YFSETQ. The CDR3 runs 17 residues. The V gene end was trimmed by 5 bases and the J gene end by 1 base; junction bases not matched to a gene: 12. The CDR3 DNA reads TGCGCCAGCAGACTATCAACAGGGGGCAGTGGGAACACTGAAGCTTTCTTT. It codes for CASRLSTGGSGNTEAFF.

This sequence joins TRBV6-5 and TRBJ1-2; 8 nucleotides line up with TRBD1. The CDR3 is 15 residues long. The germline gives CDR1 MNHEY, CDR2 SVGAGI. V shed 6 bases, J shed 3 bases, and the junction held 9 bases outside the gene matches. CDR3 sequence (DNA): TGTGCCAGCAGAGCACCAGGGGGCTCTGACTATGGCTACACCTTC. This sequence encodes CASRAPGGSDYGYTF.

J is TRBJ1-1 and V is TRBV27; 7 positions agree with TRBD1. Germline V CDR1 and CDR2: MNHEY, SMNVEV (reference sequence). V lost 6 bases and J lost 2; bases outside the gene matches: 12. This CDR3 is built from 16 residues. This CDR3 is CASRARSQGVNTEAFF. The CDR3 DNA reads as TGTGCCAGCAGAGCTAGATCCCAGGGGGTAAACACTGAAGCTTTCTTT.

The chain joins TRBV6-1 to TRBJ1-4; 9 bases are shared with TRBD1. Germline lookup yields CDR1 MNHNS and CDR2 SASEGT. The CDR3 spans 14 residues. The J segment lost 6 bases and the V segment lost 7 bases, leaving 6 bases of the junction unmatched. CDR3 in amino acids: CASIDGDRDEKLFF. The CDR3 DNA follows: TGTGCCAGCATAGACGGGGACAGGGATGAAAAACTGTTTTTT.

The chain uses TRBV4-2 and TRBJ1-3; TRBD1 matches 8 bases. The length of the CDR3 is 16 residues. Germline V gives CDR1 LGHNA, CDR2 YNFKEQ. With 1 base clipped from V and 1 base from J, the junction kept 3 bases outside the gene matches. In DNA form, the CDR3 reads TGTGCCAGCAGCCAAGGACAGGGGAGGTCTGGAAACACCATATATTTT. Its protein is CASSQGQGRSGNTIYF.

The chain employs TRBV5-8 and TRBJ2-3; no definite D call. This CDR3 has 15 residues. Germline CDR1 is SGHTS and CDR2 is YDEGEE. Trimming took 0 bases from V and 0 from J, leaving 8 bases between them. The CDR3 bases are TGTGCCAGCAGCTTGGAGGGTTGGAGCACAGATACGCAGTATTTT. It is translated as CASSLEGWSTDTQYF.

V and J are TRBV6-1 and TRBJ2-2; D is perhaps TRBD1 or TRBD2 (7 bases each). V lost 8 bases, J lost 7 bases, and 20 bases lay in between. The germline V gene has CDR1 MNHNS and CDR2 SASEGT. The CDR3 spans 15 residues. The CDR3 DNA follows: TGTGCCAGCTTCCTGGGGAGGGGGCGTAACGGGGAGCTGTTTTTT. Its translation is CASFLGRGRNGELFF.

This clone showed up just a few times. The chain employs TRBV7-9 and TRBJ1-2, with TRBD1 as a possible D gene (6 bases). Trimming removed 2 bases from V and 1 base from J, with 20 bases in between. CDR1 SEHNR and CDR2 FQNEAQ come from the germline V gene (reference sequence). CDR3 length: 18 residues. The CDR3 nucleotides are TGTGCCAGCAGCTTACCACCCGCCGGGACAAAGCTTAACTATGGCTACACCTTC. This sequence encodes CASSLPPAGTKLNYGYTF.

The chain couples TRBV19 to TRBJ2-2, with 12 bases matching TRBD1. Trimming cost V 6 bases and J 3 bases; bases outside gene matches: 17. CDR3 length: 20 residues. The V gene's germline CDR1 is LNHDA and CDR2 SQIVND (reference sequence). The CDR3 nucleotides are TGTGCCAGTAGCCCAAGGGGGACAGGGGGCCTTTGGGCTTACACCGGGGAGCTGTTTTTT. It translates to CASSPRGTGGLWAYTGELFF. The full variable domain, its missing parts supplied by reference TRBV19 and TRBJ2-2, is DGGITQSPKYLFRKEGQNVTLSCEQNLNHDAMYWYRQDPGQGLRLIYYSQIVNDFQKGDIAEGYSVSREKKESFPLTVTSAQKNPTAFYLCASSPRGTGGLWAYTGELFFGEGSRLTVL.

The V call is TRBV4-1, the J call TRBJ2-2; D may be TRBD1 (5 bases). Per the germline V gene, CDR1 is MGHRA and CDR2 is YSYEKL. V gave up 1 base and J gave up 2 bases, with 11 bases separating them. The CDR3 has 16 amino acids. CDR3 sequence (DNA): TGCGCCAGCAGCCAAGTCAGGACACCAAACACCGGGGAGCTGTTTTTT. It is translated as CASSQVRTPNTGELFF.

This clone appeared a single time. The CDR3 nucleotides read TGTGCCAGCAGCTTTAGAGCGGGACGCAATGAGCAGTTCTTC. The encoded protein is CASSFRAGRNEQFF. The chain employs TRBV7-2 and TRBJ2-1, with 7 bases matching TRBD2. V lost 3 bases, J lost 6 bases, and 5 bases stayed unmatched. The CDR3 covers 14 residues. In germline, CDR1 is SGHTA, CDR2 FQGNSA.

The rearrangement uses TRBV14 and TRBJ1-3, with D possibly matching TRBD1 (5 bases). This CDR3 region has 16 residues. The germline CDR1 and CDR2 sequences are SGHDN and FVKESK. With 5 bases removed from V and 4 bases from J, the gap between germline ends came to 18 bases. CDR3 protein: CASSLAGTDLGNTIYF. For the CDR3, the DNA is TGTGCCAGCAGCTTAGCCGGGACCGACCTCGGAAACACCATATATTTT.

As DNA, the CDR3 is TGCGCCAGCAGCAGGCCAAGGGCCGGGGAGCTGTTTTTT. Translating gives CASSRPRAGELFF. This chain uses TRBV4-1 with TRBJ2-2; unclear D gene. V gave up 5 bases and J gave up 6 bases, with 10 bases separating them. The CDR3 has 13 amino acids. Germline CDR1 reads MGHRA; CDR2 reads YSYEKL.

The chain combines TRBV6-5 with TRBJ1-5, with 7 bases matching TRBD1. Germline V gene sequence: CDR1 MNHEY, CDR2 SVGAGI. Unmatched junction bases numbered 4, after V lost 6 bases and J lost 2 bases. The CDR3 consists of 14 residues. CDR3 in DNA: TGTGCCAGCAGGACAGGGAGCGGCAATCAGCCCCAGCATTTT. This gives the protein CASRTGSGNQPQHF.

CDR3 DNA: TGTGCCAGCAGCTTATCTTCGGGGCAAGGCACTGAAGCTTTCTTT. This codes for CASSLSSGQGTEAFF. The chain employs TRBV7-9 and TRBJ1-1, with D perhaps TRBD1 (5 bases). Germline CDR1 SEHNR, CDR2 FQNEAQ (reference sequence). This CDR3 region has 15 residues. With 2 bases removed from V and 4 bases from J, the gap between germline ends came to 14 bases.

The CDR3 here is CSVALAGADEQYF. The CDR3 coding sequence is TGCAGCGTCGCACTAGCGGGGGCGGATGAGCAGTACTTC. The gene calls are TRBV29-1 and TRBJ2-7; 11 bases agree with TRBD2. After removal of 6 bases from V and 7 bases from J, the junction contained 8 bases not matched to a gene. The CDR3 length is 13 residues. Germline CDR1 is SQVTM and CDR2 is ANQGSEA.

V usage is TRBV7-9 and J usage is TRBJ2-7; D call uncertain. CDR1 SEHNR and CDR2 FQNEAQ come from the germline V gene (reference sequence). Trimming stripped 3 bases from V and 0 bases from J, with 6 bases between. The CDR3 loop spans 13 amino acids. The chain's CDR3 is CASSLVSSYEQYF. The CDR3 coding sequence is TGTGCCAGCAGCTTGGTAAGCTCCTACGAGCAGTACTTC.

This chain links TRBV7-3 with TRBJ1-1; tentatively, D is TRBD1 (5 bases). This CDR3 is 14 amino acids long. Germline CDR1 is SGHTA and CDR2 is FQGTGA. The V and J ends lost 2 bases and 4 bases respectively, with 11 bases between them. DNA for the CDR3: TGTGCCAGCAGCTTATATGGGGCTGGCACTGAAGCTTTCTTT. Residues: CASSLYGAGTEAFF.

The table lists this clone with a few counts. The CDR3 nucleotides are TGCGCCAGCAGCCAAGCTTCGTCGGTAGCGGGGAGCACAGATACGCAGTATTTT. Amino acid sequence: CASSQASSVAGSTDTQYF. This chain connects TRBV4-3 to TRBJ2-3; 8 nucleotides agree with TRBD2. The V gene end was trimmed by 1 base and the J gene end by 0 bases; junction bases not matched to a gene: 9. Germline values: CDR1 LGHNA, CDR2 YSLEER. This CDR3 contains 18 residues.